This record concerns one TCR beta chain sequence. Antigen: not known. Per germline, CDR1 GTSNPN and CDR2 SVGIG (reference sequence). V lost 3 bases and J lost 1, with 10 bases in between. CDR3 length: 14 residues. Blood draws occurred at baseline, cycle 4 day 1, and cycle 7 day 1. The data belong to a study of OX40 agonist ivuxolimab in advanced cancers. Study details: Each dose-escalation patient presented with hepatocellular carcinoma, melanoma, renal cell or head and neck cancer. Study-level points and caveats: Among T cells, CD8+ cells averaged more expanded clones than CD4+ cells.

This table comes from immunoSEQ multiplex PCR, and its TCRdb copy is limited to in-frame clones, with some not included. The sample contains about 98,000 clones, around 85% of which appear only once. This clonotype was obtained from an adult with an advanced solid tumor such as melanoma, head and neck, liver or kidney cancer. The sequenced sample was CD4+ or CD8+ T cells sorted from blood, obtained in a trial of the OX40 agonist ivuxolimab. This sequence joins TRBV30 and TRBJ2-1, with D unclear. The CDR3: CAWRGPLSYNEQFF. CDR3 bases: TGTGCCTGGAGAGGTCCTCTATCCTACAATGAGCAGTTCTTC.